The 14 T cell receptor beta chains listed next were all sequenced from one sample in a study of PD-1 blockade in classical Hodgkin lymphoma. Every patient relapsed after autologous stem cell transplantation, and brentuximab vedotin exposure varied. The protocol was immunoSEQ multiplex PCR, while the TCRdb copy is restricted to in-frame clones and leaves out a portion. The table has fewer than 15,000 clones, over 75% seen once. This specimen consisted of peripheral blood mononuclear cells (PBMCs), obtained at baseline. These receptor sequences come from a human donor with classical Hodgkin lymphoma.

The rearrangement joins TRBV10-3 to TRBJ2-3; the match to TRBD2 covers 7 bases. CDR1 is ENHRY and CDR2 is SYGVKD in the germline V gene. The CDR3 is 14 residues long. V was pared by 7 bases and J by 0 bases, with 4 bases of the junction left unmatched. CDR3 sequence: CAITSGPSTDTQYF. The DNA for the CDR3 is TGTGCCATCACTAGCGGTCCTAGCACAGATACGCAGTATTTT.

The chain has TRBV7-9 and TRBJ1-5; D is unclear. The V gene lost 5 bases and the J gene lost 6 bases, with 8 bases spanning the gap. Germline loops: CDR1 SEHNR, CDR2 FQNEAQ (reference sequence). The CDR3 totals 12 residues. The CDR3: CASSPEGQPQHF. The CDR3 coding sequence is TGTGCCAGCAGCCCTGAGGGTCAGCCCCAGCATTTT.

The V gene is TRBV19, the J gene TRBJ2-5; possible D gene TRBD1, 6 bases. Trimming stripped 6 bases from V and 2 bases from J, with 16 bases between. CDR1 LNHDA and CDR2 SQIVND come from the germline V gene (reference sequence). The CDR3 extends over 15 amino acids. CDR3 sequence (DNA): TGTGCCAGTAGCCGCCCGACAGGAGGTCAAGAGACCCAGTACTTC. Encoded protein: CASSRPTGGQETQYF.

V gene TRBV14 combines with J gene TRBJ2-2; 8 bases match TRBD1. The CDR3 runs 15 residues. Trimming at V came to 3 bases and at J to 4 bases, leaving 4 bases not matched to a gene. CDR1 and CDR2 (germline): SGHDN, FVKESK. CDR3 DNA sequence: TGTGCCAGCAGCCACAGGGGGCTCGGCACCGGGGAGCTGTTTTTT. Encoded protein: CASSHRGLGTGELFF.

In this sample, this clone turned up a few times. The chain joins TRBV18 to TRBJ2-3; TRBD2 matches at 11 bases. Germline V gene data show CDR1 as KGHSH and CDR2 as LQKENI. The CDR3 is 18 amino acids. Trimming removed 3 bases from V and 2 bases from J; junction bases left unmatched: 10. This CDR3 is CASSPVVLAGGNTDTQYF. The CDR3 coding sequence is TGTGCCAGCTCACCGGTTGTGCTAGCGGGAGGAAACACAGATACGCAGTATTTT. The whole variable domain, filled in from reference TRBV18 and TRBJ2-3, reads NAGVMQNPRHLVRRRGQEARLRCSPMKGHSHVYWYRQLPEEGLKFMVYLQKENIIDESGMPKERFSAEFPKEGPSILRIQQVVRGDSAAYFCASSPVVLAGGNTDTQYFGPGTRLTVL.

V and J are TRBV6-1 and TRBJ1-3; 7 positions match TRBD1. V dropped 5 bases and J dropped 4; count of bases not matched to a gene: 8. This CDR3 comprises 15 residues. The germline gives CDR1 MNHNS, CDR2 SASEGT. The CDR3 is CASSLDRETGNTIYF. For the CDR3, the DNA is TGTGCCAGCAGTCTAGACAGGGAGACGGGAAACACCATATATTTT.

The CDR3 DNA is TGCAGCGCTAAGGACAGGTTACAAGAGACCCAGTACTTC. Translation: CSAKDRLQETQYF. The chain employs TRBV29-1 and TRBJ2-5; 7 bases are shared with TRBD1. The junction had 7 bases not matched to a gene; V was cut back by 7 bases and J by 2 bases. Germline lookup yields CDR1 SQVTM and CDR2 ANQGSEA. The CDR3 consists of 13 residues. The complete variable domain, with remaining parts taken from reference TRBV29-1 and TRBJ2-5, reads SAVISQKPSRDICQRGTSLTIQCQVDSQVTMMFWYRQQPGQSLTLIATANQGSEATYESGFVIDKFPISRPNLTFSTLTVSNMSPEDSSIYLCSAKDRLQETQYFGPGTRLLVL.

This chain links TRBV10-3 with TRBJ2-2, with no clear D. V dropped 0 bases and J dropped 6 bases, with 8 bases sitting between them. Germline V CDR1 and CDR2: ENHRY, SYGVKD. CDR3 size: 14 residues. As DNA, the CDR3 is TGTGCCATCAGTGAGTCCGGACCCCCCGGGGAGCTGTTTTTT. It translates to CAISESGPPGELFF.

V is TRBV7-9 and J is TRBJ2-5, with a possible D match to TRBD2 (6 bases). This CDR3 comprises 15 residues. Trimming stripped 2 bases from V and 6 bases from J, with 16 bases between. Germline V gives CDR1 SEHNR, CDR2 FQNEAQ (reference sequence). The CDR3 loop is CASSLPPSEVKTQYF. CDR3 in DNA: TGTGCCAGCAGCTTACCCCCTAGCGAGGTCAAGACCCAGTACTTC. Full variable domain (rest looked up from reference TRBV7-9 and TRBJ2-5): DTGVSQNPRHKITKRGQNVTFRCDPISEHNRLYWYRQTLGQGPEFLTYFQNEAQLEKSRLLSDRFSAERPKGSFSTLEIQRTEQGDSAMYLCASSLPPSEVKTQYFGPGTRLLVL.

J is TRBJ2-7 and V is TRBV19; maybe TRBD2 (6 bases). The V gene lost 4 bases and the J gene lost 0 bases, with 13 bases spanning the gap. From germline, CDR1 is LNHDA and CDR2 SQIVND (reference sequence). The CDR3 runs 15 residues. The CDR3 here is CASSTRLGPSYEQYF. The CDR3 coding sequence is TGTGCCAGTAGTACGAGACTAGGCCCCTCCTACGAGCAGTACTTC.

The rearrangement joins TRBV30 to TRBJ1-5; D not certain. V lost 1 base, J lost 7 bases, and 11 bases lay in between. This CDR3 has 13 amino acids. In germline, CDR1 is GTSNPN, CDR2 SVGIG (reference sequence). CDR3: CAWSAGGQQPQHF. CDR3 in DNA: TGTGCCTGGAGTGCAGGTGGGCAGCAGCCCCAGCATTTT.

The chain employs TRBV10-3 and TRBJ1-6; maybe TRBD1 (6 bases). In germline, CDR1 is ENHRY, CDR2 SYGVKD. The CDR3 extends over 14 amino acids. Trimming pared 8 bases from V and 6 bases from J, leaving 14 bases between. CDR3 nucleotides: TGTGCCATCGGGACAACAGGGTTTAATTCACCCCTCCACTTT. It encodes CAIGTTGFNSPLHF.

The rearrangement joins TRBV6-1 to TRBJ2-7; TRBD1 matches 11 bases. CDR1 is MNHNS, CDR2 SASEGT, per germline. Losses at the gene ends were 1 base for V and 5 bases for J; bases not matched to a gene: 4. The CDR3 extends over 15 amino acids. DNA for the CDR3: TGTGCCAGCAGTGAAGGGGGACAGGGGGGCGACGAGCAGTACTTC. Translating it yields CASSEGGQGGDEQYF.

The chain links TRBV14 to TRBJ2-7, with 13 bases identical to TRBD2. V lost 0 bases to trimming and J lost 3 bases; unmatched junction nucleotides: 2. This CDR3 is 16 amino acids long. The germline V gene has CDR1 SGHDN and CDR2 FVKESK. In nucleotides, the CDR3 is TGTGCCAGCAGCCAAGAGGGACTAGCGGGATACTACGAGCAGTACTTC. It is translated as CASSQEGLAGYYEQYF.